Listed below are T cell receptor beta chains from one sample, sequenced in a study of blood T cells in healthy people across ages. Via MiXCR, TCRdb re-called the 5' RACE reads, giving one row per CDR3 protein. This sample has about 670,000 distinct CDR3 sequences, with about 51% found just once. The sample was blood. The receptors shown here come from a woman of 80 years or more in good health. The CDR3 runs from the conserved cysteine through the conserved F or W. Fields, in order: J gene, clone size, D gene, V gene, CDR3 protein, CDR3 DNA. The D gene is left open where the match is weak. Clone size is shown for a subset of rows, as once, few, many or a class of expanded clone.

>TRBJ2-5|.|.|TRBV5-1
CASSLGSATQETQYF
TGCGCCAGCAGCTTGGGTAGCGCGACTCAAGAGACCCAGTACTTC
>TRBJ2-3|.|TRBD2|TRBV20-1
CSAARTSGIFTDTQYF
TGCAGTGCTGCCCGGACTAGCGGGATTTTCACAGATACGCAGTATTTT
>TRBJ1-4|few|.|TRBV12-3/TRBV12-4
CASSRRGGEKLFF
TGTGCCAGCAGTCGGCGGGGGGGGGAAAAACTGTTTTTT
>TRBJ1-2|.|TRBD1|TRBV5-1
CASSPTGTGGGYTF
TGCGCCAGCAGCCCGACCGGGACAGGGGGAGGCTACACCTTC
>TRBJ2-1|many|.|TRBV5-6
CASSLLAGQGISNEQFF
TGTGCCAGCAGCTTGCTGGCGGGTCAGGGTATTAGCAATGAGCAGTTCTTC
>TRBJ1-4|.|TRBD1|TRBV20-1
CRAGQGNEKLFF
TGCAGAGCGGGACAGGGAAATGAAAAACTGTTTTTT
>TRBJ2-3|many|TRBD2|TRBV2
CASKASGRADTQYF
TGTGCCAGCAAGGCTAGCGGGAGGGCAGATACGCAGTATTTT
>TRBJ2-3|.|TRBD2|TRBV7-3
CASRQGLADPTDTQYF
TGTGCCAGCAGACAAGGACTAGCCGACCCCACAGATACGCAGTATTTT
>TRBJ2-3|many|.|TRBV7-9
CASSFEGLTDTQYF
TGTGCCAGCAGCTTCGAGGGACTCACAGATACGCAGTATTTT
>TRBJ2-7|.|TRBD1|TRBV3-1
CASSQGIRGSYEQYF
TGTGCCAGCAGCCAAGGGATCAGGGGGTCCTACGAGCAGTACTTC
>TRBJ2-1|many|.|TRBV10-2
CASSESSRGSNEQFF
TGCGCCAGCAGTGAGTCAAGCCGGGGGTCCAATGAGCAGTTCTTC
>TRBJ2-3|.|.|TRBV7-9
CASSTFEPYF
TGTGCCAGCAGCACTTTCGAACCGTATTTT
>TRBJ2-1|few|.|TRBV3-1
CASSQDASPGKQFF
TGTGCCAGCAGCCAAGATGCCTCTCCTGGAAAGCAGTTCTTC